The 25 T cell receptor beta chains given below trace back to one sample, sequenced in a study of OX40 agonist ivuxolimab in advanced cancers. Measured with immunoSEQ multiplex PCR; TCRdb has only the in-frame clones, and not every one. The sample lists roughly 50,000 clones; around nine tenths were seen once. The sequences come from CD4+ or CD8+ T cells sorted from blood, collected in a trial of the OX40 agonist ivuxolimab. These receptors all stem from an adult with an advanced solid tumor such as melanoma, head and neck, liver or kidney cancer.

CDR3 nucleotide sequence: TGCGCCAGCAGCCAAGATAAGACCTACGAGCAGTACGTC. Translated, it gives CASSQDKTYEQYV. The V call is TRBV4-1, the J call TRBJ2-7; D is unresolved. The CDR3 totals 13 residues. Germline V CDR1 and CDR2: MGHRA, YSYEKL. V shed 0 bases and J shed 2 bases, with 5 bases lying between them.

The V and J genes are TRBV19 and TRBJ2-7; 9 positions match TRBD1. Germline V gene data show CDR1 as LNHDA and CDR2 as SQIVND (reference sequence). The V and J ends lost 1 base and 3 bases, in that order; junction bases with no gene match: 4. This CDR3 contains 15 residues. The CDR3 DNA follows: TGTGCCAGTAGTATAGGGACAGGGGAAAGCTACGAGCAGTACTTC. Amino acid sequence: CASSIGTGESYEQYF. The variable domain in full, with the rest retrieved from reference TRBV19 and TRBJ2-7, is DGGITQSPKYLFRKEGQNVTLSCEQNLNHDAMYWYRQDPGQGLRLIYYSQIVNDFQKGDIAEGYSVSREKKESFPLTVTSAQKNPTAFYLCASSIGTGESYEQYFGPGTRLTVT.

The V call is TRBV4-2, the J call TRBJ1-5; D not certain. V was clipped by 3 bases and J by 6 bases, with 18 bases between them. The CDR3 runs to 16 residues. Per germline, CDR1 LGHNA and CDR2 YNFKEQ. CDR3 DNA sequence: TGTGCCAGCAGCCAGCCGGGAAGGGAAGGCGTTCAGCCCCAGCATTTT. Protein sequence: CASSQPGREGVQPQHF.

CDR3 DNA: TGTGCCAGCAGTTCCGGGGGGGACGAAAAACTGTTTTTT. Protein product: CASSSGGDEKLFF. The rearrangement joins TRBV6-1 to TRBJ1-4; a possible D gene is TRBD1 (5 bases). CDR1 is MNHNS, CDR2 SASEGT, per germline. V shed 5 bases and J shed 8 bases, with 12 bases lying between them. This CDR3 is built from 13 residues.

The count of this clone is one. The V gene is TRBV5-5, the J gene TRBJ2-1, with TRBD2 identical over 8 bases. The trim removed 4 bases at V and 9 bases at J, leaving 21 bases unmatched. The CDR3 contains 18 residues. Germline V gene sequence: CDR1 SGHKS, CDR2 YYEKEE (reference sequence). CDR3 residues: CASSPTHAPGGPKVEQFF. The CDR3 nucleotides are TGTGCCAGCAGCCCCACTCATGCACCGGGGGGGCCTAAGGTTGAGCAGTTCTTC.

The gene calls are TRBV12-5 and TRBJ2-2, with a weak D call TRBD1 (6 bases). The length of the CDR3 is 14 residues. Per germline, CDR1 LGHNT and CDR2 FRNRAP. V lost 3 bases and J 5 bases, leaving 10 bases between the germline ends. This CDR3 reads CASGLNRETGELFF. The CDR3 nucleotides read TGTGCTAGTGGTTTAAACAGGGAAACCGGGGAGCTGTTTTTT.

The genes are TRBV19 and TRBJ1-5; no clear D gene. This CDR3 spans 14 amino acids. V lost 2 bases, J lost 0 bases, and 5 bases lay in between. Germline assignment: CDR1 LNHDA and CDR2 SQIVND (reference sequence). CDR3 loop: CASSISTSNQPQHF. CDR3 coding DNA: TGTGCCAGTAGTATATCCACTAGCAATCAGCCCCAGCATTTT.

J is TRBJ2-2 and V is TRBV7-9; 8 bases are a match to TRBD2. The CDR3 sequence is 15 residues long. Germline CDR1 is SEHNR and CDR2 is FQNEAQ (reference sequence). The trim removed 5 bases at V and 4 bases at J, leaving 6 bases unmatched. CDR3 sequence: CASSPGGGSTGELFF. CDR3 nucleotide sequence: TGTGCCAGCAGCCCAGGCGGGGGGAGCACCGGGGAGCTGTTTTTT.

The V gene is TRBV7-6, the J gene TRBJ2-3, with 12 positions matching TRBD1. This CDR3 region has 15 residues. V was pared by 3 bases and J by 4 bases, with 2 bases of the junction left unmatched. Looked up from germline, CDR1 is SGHVS and CDR2 is FNYEAQ. This chain's CDR3 is CASSLGQGAADTQYF. CDR3 bases: TGTGCCAGCAGCTTGGGACAGGGGGCAGCAGATACGCAGTATTTT.

The genes are TRBV6-1 and TRBJ2-7; the D is unclear. The CDR3 has 15 residues. The germline gives CDR1 MNHNS, CDR2 SASEGT. The ends were cut back, 0 bases at V and 1 base at J, with 10 bases in the middle. The CDR3 DNA sequence: TGTGCCAGCAGTGAAGCGCCCCAGGAGTCCTACGAGCAGTACGTC. This translates into CASSEAPQESYEQYV.

This chain joins TRBV15 and TRBJ1-3; no definite D call. Trimming removed 0 bases from V and 7 bases from J, with 16 bases in between. The germline gives CDR1 LNHNV, CDR2 YYDKDF (reference sequence). The CDR3 sequence is 16 residues long. CDR3 protein: CATSRDRSGPVNTIYF. CDR3 DNA sequence: TGTGCCACCAGCAGAGATCGTAGTGGGCCCGTGAACACCATATATTTT.

This sequence joins TRBV30 and TRBJ2-3; possibly TRBD1 or TRBD2 for D (5 bases each). The CDR3 extends over 15 amino acids. Trimming took off 2 bases at V and 6 bases at J, with 18 bases between the two ends. CDR1 GTSNPN and CDR2 SVGIG come from the germline V gene (reference sequence). This CDR3 is CAWSPGTSGSDTQYF. The CDR3 DNA sequence: TGTGCCTGGAGTCCCGGGACCTCCGGATCCGATACGCAGTATTTT.

Remarks on this clone: It is unclear where the CDR3 begins or ends on the DNA, so no DNA is shown, and the CDR3 is as TCRdb lists it. The same CDR3 is also encoded by other DNA sequences in this sample. The chain has TRBV28 and TRBJ1-1; no DNA check was done on the table's D call, TRBD1. Germline loops: CDR1 MDHEN, CDR2 SYDVKM. The CDR3 adds up to 18 amino acids, both ends counted. The CDR3 spells CASSSSPGQGGMNTEAFF.

This chain connects TRBV10-1 to TRBJ2-3; TRBD1 matches at 12 bases. This CDR3 spans 17 amino acids. CDR1 and CDR2 (germline): WNHNN, SYGVQD (reference sequence). Germline trimming cut 4 bases from V and 3 bases from J; bases unmatched to any gene: 8. The CDR3 sequence: CASSGAVGQGATDTQYF. CDR3 sequence (DNA): TGCGCCAGCAGTGGGGCTGTGGGACAGGGGGCAACAGATACGCAGTATTTT.

The CDR3 coding sequence is TGCGCCAGCAGCCAAGTTGCCGGCTCGAACACTGAAGCTTTCTTT. Translation gives CASSQVAGSNTEAFF. The chain links TRBV4-1 to TRBJ1-1; no clear D. There are 15 residues in the CDR3. V was shortened by 1 base and J by 1 base, with 10 bases between the two germline ends. Germline values: CDR1 MGHRA, CDR2 YSYEKL.

The J gene is TRBJ2-7, the V gene TRBV5-5; D perhaps matches TRBD1 (7 bases). Per the germline V gene, CDR1 is SGHKS and CDR2 is YYEKEE (reference sequence). The CDR3 length is 16 residues. Deletions cut 4 bases from V and 5 bases from J, with 22 bases between. The CDR3 region is CASSRVPRGTSDEQYF. The DNA for the CDR3 is TGTGCCAGCAGCCGCGTCCCCAGGGGGACTTCTGACGAGCAGTACTTC. Variable domain in full (rest from reference TRBV5-5 and TRBJ2-7): DAGVTQSPTHLIKTRGQQVTLRCSPISGHKSVSWYQQVLGQGPQFIFQYYEKEERGRGNFPDRFSARQFPNYSSELNVNALLLGDSALYLCASSRVPRGTSDEQYFGPGTRLTVT.

This chain connects TRBV5-1 to TRBJ2-1; perhaps D is TRBD1 or TRBD2 (5 bases each). Per the germline V gene, CDR1 is SGHRS and CDR2 is YFSETQ. V shed 4 bases and J shed 4 bases, with 15 bases lying between them. CDR3 size: 15 residues. In DNA, the CDR3 is TGCGCCAGCAGCAAAGAAGGGACGGCTTACAATGAGCAGTTCTTC. This encodes CASSKEGTAYNEQFF.

The rearrangement links TRBV7-9 to TRBJ1-1; D remains ambiguous. The V gene's germline CDR1 is SEHNR and CDR2 FQNEAQ (reference sequence). The CDR3 is made up of 16 amino acids. Trimming took 8 bases from V and 4 from J, leaving 23 bases between them. CDR3 in amino acids: CASGPTKADFFTEAFF. The CDR3, as DNA: TGTGCCAGCGGTCCAACAAAGGCAGATTTTTTCACTGAAGCTTTCTTT.

In its sample, this clone was seen a few times. The rearrangement joins TRBV4-1 to TRBJ1-1; D not resolved. The CDR3 loop spans 13 amino acids. Per the germline V gene, CDR1 is MGHRA and CDR2 is YSYEKL. The V end lost 0 bases, the J end lost 1 base, and 3 bases lay between the germline ends. CDR3 region: CASSQEPNTEAFF. CDR3 nucleotides: TGCGCCAGCAGCCAAGAACCGAACACTGAAGCTTTCTTT.

This clone occurred once. The chain couples TRBV7-9 to TRBJ2-3; D tentatively reads TRBD1 or TRBD2 (5 bases each). Germline values: CDR1 SEHNR, CDR2 FQNEAQ (reference sequence). V was cut by 5 bases and J by 2 bases, with 26 bases left in between. The CDR3 totals 19 residues. DNA of the CDR3: TGTGCCAGCAGCCGTCCCGAGGCTGAGGGGCCCCACCTCACAGATACGCAGTATTTT. Amino acid sequence: CASSRPEAEGPHLTDTQYF.

The rearrangement links TRBV4-1 to TRBJ1-1; maybe TRBD1 (5 bases). V was cut by 1 base and J by 1 base, with 10 bases left in between. The CDR3 length is 15 residues. Germline CDR1 and CDR2: MGHRA and YSYEKL. CDR3: CASSQARGGNTEAFF. CDR3 coding DNA: TGCGCCAGCAGCCAAGCCCGGGGGGGGAACACTGAAGCTTTCTTT.

J is TRBJ2-2 and V is TRBV10-1, with D unclear. The CDR3 length is 16 residues. In germline, CDR1 is WNHNN, CDR2 SYGVQD (reference sequence). The ends were cut back, 6 bases at V and 0 bases at J, with 14 bases in the middle. CDR3 bases: TGCGCCAGCAGCTTATCGGGCCACGCGAACACCGGGGAGCTGTTTTTT. It encodes CASSLSGHANTGELFF.

A single count supports this clone. This sequence joins TRBV11-2 and TRBJ1-6, with no clear D. Trimming cost V 0 bases and J 13 bases, with 10 bases left between them. Germline CDR1 SGHAT, CDR2 FQNNGV. The CDR3 spans 13 residues. CDR3: CASSLDGSRPLHF. In DNA form, the CDR3 reads TGTGCCAGCAGCTTAGATGGCAGCAGGCCCCTCCACTTT.

This chain connects TRBV5-1 to TRBJ1-2; D is unresolved. This CDR3 has 15 residues. Trimming removed 3 bases from V and 2 bases from J, with 14 bases in between. The germline V gene encodes CDR1 SGHRS and CDR2 YFSETQ. The CDR3 nucleotides read TGCGCCAGCAGCTCCCGTTCATCATCCAACTATGGCTACACCTTC. It specifies CASSSRSSSNYGYTF.

V and J are TRBV19 and TRBJ1-3; 8 nucleotides match TRBD1. J was trimmed by 0 bases and V by 5 bases; bases with no gene match: 6. This CDR3 has 16 amino acids. CDR1 is LNHDA, CDR2 SQIVND, per germline (reference sequence). CDR3 DNA: TGTGCCAGTAGTGCCGGACAGGGAAGCTCTGGAAACACCATATATTTT. The encoded protein is CASSAGQGSSGNTIYF.